Given below is one T cell receptor beta chain in context. Other DNA sequences in the same sample also yield this CDR3. The record originates from a study of glioma-infiltrating T cells after dendritic cell vaccination. Time point described: after dendritic cell vaccination, including at tumor progression/relapse. The method was immunoSEQ multiplex PCR; TCRdb's version includes in-frame clones alone and lacks a portion of them. The sample carries over 90,000 clones, 75% to 90% recorded once. The junction had 2 bases not matched to a gene; V was cut back by 6 bases and J by 1 base. The CDR3 extends over 14 amino acids. Germline CDR1 is SNHLY and CDR2 is FYNNEI.

Sequences were derived from blood, sampled after dendritic cell vaccination. This chain connects TRBV2 to TRBJ2-7, with 11 bases fitting TRBD1. This clonotype was obtained from a human donor with glioblastoma. The CDR3, as DNA: TGTGCCAGCAGCCGGGACAGGGGGTCCTACGAGCAGTACTTC. This translates into CASSRDRGSYEQYF.